These T cell receptor beta chains were read from a single sample in a study of OX40 agonist ivuxolimab in advanced cancers. Produced via immunoSEQ multiplex PCR; TCRdb's table is partial and in-frame only. The table records tens of thousands of clones, around 89% of them present only once. The specimen comprised CD4+ or CD8+ T cells sorted from blood, sampled in a trial of the OX40 agonist ivuxolimab. These receptors were collected from an adult with an advanced solid tumor such as melanoma, head and neck, liver or kidney cancer. Each CDR3 is given with its conserved first and last residue. D genes are given only for firm matches. Not every row has a clone size; where given, it reads once, few, many or a size class.

V gene: TRBV7-9; clone size: NA; D gene: NA; J gene: TRBJ2-7; CDR3 DNA: TGTGCCAGCAGCTTAGCCCTAACGTACGAGCAGTACTTC; CDR3 protein: CASSLALTYEQYF
V gene: TRBV6-1; clone size: NA; D gene: NA; J gene: TRBJ2-5; CDR3 DNA: TGTGCCAGCAGTGAAGCGCTTCCCCCCCAGGGGTATGACCAAGAGACCCAGTACTTC; CDR3 protein: CASSEALPPQGYDQETQYF
V gene: TRBV5-4; clone size: NA; D gene: TRBD2; J gene: TRBJ2-7; CDR3 DNA: TGTGCCAGCAGCTGGAGCGGGGGGGCCTCCTACGAGCAGTACTTC; CDR3 protein: CASSWSGGASYEQYF
V gene: TRBV11-2; clone size: NA; D gene: TRBD2; J gene: TRBJ2-1; CDR3 DNA: TGTGCCAGCAGCGCCATAGCGGGGGGACGCCGTGAGCAGTTCTTC; CDR3 protein: CASSAIAGGRREQFF
V gene: TRBV27; clone size: NA; D gene: NA; J gene: TRBJ1-5; CDR3 DNA: TGTGCCAGCAGTTGGGGAGGCAATCAGCCCCAGCATTTT; CDR3 protein: CASSWGGNQPQHF
V gene: TRBV7-9; clone size: NA; D gene: NA; J gene: TRBJ2-1; CDR3 DNA: TGTGCCAGCAGCGACTTAATGGACCAATACAATGAGCAGTTCTTC; CDR3 protein: CASSDLMDQYNEQFF
V gene: TRBV7-9; clone size: NA; D gene: NA; J gene: TRBJ1-1; CDR3 DNA: TGTGCCAGCAGCGACCCGACAGAGGAAGCTTTCTTT; CDR3 protein: CASSDPTEEAFF
V gene: TRBV18; clone size: few; D gene: NA; J gene: TRBJ2-7; CDR3 DNA: TGTGCCAGCTCACCCCCGGACAATCTCTACGAGCAGTACTTC; CDR3 protein: CASSPPDNLYEQYF
V gene: TRBV10-2; clone size: NA; D gene: TRBD2; J gene: TRBJ2-3; CDR3 DNA: TGCGCCAGCAGGGAGACTACCGGGACTAGCGGGAGTATAACAGATACGCAGTATTTT; CDR3 protein: CASRETTGTSGSITDTQYF
V gene: TRBV4-1; clone size: once; D gene: TRBD1; J gene: TRBJ2-7; CDR3 DNA: TGCGCCAGCAGCCAGGGACAGGGGGCCTACGAGCAGTACTTC; CDR3 protein: CASSQGQGAYEQYF
V gene: TRBV4-3; clone size: few; D gene: NA; J gene: TRBJ2-6; CDR3 DNA: TGCGCCAGCAGCCAGGAGAGAGGGTCAGGGGCCAACGTCCTGACTTTC; CDR3 protein: CASSQERGSGANVLTF
V gene: TRBV6-6; clone size: NA; D gene: NA; J gene: TRBJ2-1; CDR3 DNA: TGTGCCAGCGGAATCAATGAGCAGTTCTTC; CDR3 protein: CASGINEQFF
V gene: TRBV9; clone size: once; D gene: TRBD2; J gene: TRBJ2-1; CDR3 DNA: TGTGCCAGCAGCGTTAGCGGGAGAATGTTAGATGAGCAGTTCTTC; CDR3 protein: CASSVSGRMLDEQFF
V gene: TRBV4-2; clone size: NA; D gene: NA; J gene: TRBJ2-7; CDR3 DNA: TGTGCCAGCAGCCAAGAAGGCGGGGGCCACTACGAGCAGTACTTC; CDR3 protein: CASSQEGGGHYEQYF
V gene: TRBV11-2; clone size: NA; D gene: NA; J gene: TRBJ1-1; CDR3 DNA: TGTGCCAGCAGCTTAGTTGTGCCAGGAGAAGCTTTCTTT; CDR3 protein: CASSLVVPGEAFF
V gene: TRBV6-5; clone size: NA; D gene: NA; J gene: TRBJ2-7; CDR3 DNA: TGTGCCAGCAGTACCAGACAGAGCGCCTACGAGCAGTACTTC; CDR3 protein: CASSTRQSAYEQYF
V gene: TRBV5-1; clone size: NA; D gene: NA; J gene: TRBJ2-7; CDR3 DNA: TGCGCCAGCAGCTGGAGGGGATCCACCTACGAGCAGTACTTC; CDR3 protein: CASSWRGSTYEQYF
V gene: TRBV5-4; clone size: NA; D gene: TRBD2; J gene: TRBJ2-3; CDR3 DNA: TGTGCCAGCAGCTTGGATAGCGGGAGGAACACAGATACGCAGTATTTT; CDR3 protein: CASSLDSGRNTDTQYF
V gene: TRBV30; clone size: NA; D gene: NA; J gene: TRBJ2-3; CDR3 DNA: TGTGCCTGGAGTCAAGGGGGGGCTTGGGATACGCAGTATTTT; CDR3 protein: CAWSQGGAWDTQYF
V gene: TRBV4-2; clone size: NA; D gene: TRBD1; J gene: TRBJ1-5; CDR3 DNA: TGTGCCAGCAGCCGAGAGACAGGGCCCGGACAGCCCCAGCATTTT; CDR3 protein: CASSRETGPGQPQHF
V gene: TRBV28; clone size: NA; D gene: NA; J gene: TRBJ2-1; CDR3 DNA: TGTGCCAGCAAAAGGGACGGGAGCTCCTACAATGAGCAGTTCTTC; CDR3 protein: CASKRDGSSYNEQFF
V gene: TRBV6-1; clone size: NA; D gene: NA; J gene: TRBJ2-1; CDR3 DNA: TGTGCCAGCAGTCCGGACGGGTTCCCAGGGGAGCAGTTCTTC; CDR3 protein: CASSPDGFPGEQFF
V gene: TRBV6-5; clone size: NA; D gene: NA; J gene: TRBJ1-5; CDR3 DNA: TGTGCCAGCAGTTACGGCCTAAATCAGCCCCAGCATTTT; CDR3 protein: CASSYGLNQPQHF
V gene: TRBV19; clone size: NA; D gene: NA; J gene: TRBJ2-1; CDR3 DNA: TGTGCCAGTACCATAGGAGGACTCTACAATGAGCAGTTCTTC; CDR3 protein: CASTIGGLYNEQFF
V gene: TRBV19; clone size: NA; D gene: NA; J gene: TRBJ1-2; CDR3 DNA: TGTGCCAGTAGTCCCTACAGGGAAGGAGTATTGAACTATGGCTACACCTTC; CDR3 protein: CASSPYREGVLNYGYTF
V gene: TRBV7-9; clone size: NA; D gene: NA; J gene: TRBJ2-7; CDR3 DNA: TGTGCCAGCAGCTTAGGAATCAGTTCCTACGAGCAGTACTTC; CDR3 protein: CASSLGISSYEQYF
V gene: TRBV7-9; clone size: NA; D gene: NA; J gene: TRBJ1-1; CDR3 DNA: TGTGCCAGCAGCTTAATCGAGAACCCTGAAGCTTTCTTT; CDR3 protein: CASSLIENPEAFF
V gene: TRBV20-1; clone size: NA; D gene: NA; J gene: TRBJ1-1; CDR3 DNA: TGCAGTGCTACCGGACCGAACGAAGCTTTCTTT; CDR3 protein: CSATGPNEAFF
V gene: TRBV5-1; clone size: NA; D gene: TRBD2; J gene: TRBJ2-1; CDR3 DNA: TGCGCCAGCAGCTTGGCCGGGACTAGCGGTTCAGGGAGCAATGAGCAGTTCTTC; CDR3 protein: CASSLAGTSGSGSNEQFF
V gene: TRBV28; clone size: NA; D gene: TRBD2; J gene: TRBJ2-7; CDR3 DNA: TGTGCCAGCAGTTCAGGACTAGCGGGTAGCTCCTACGAGCAGTACTTC; CDR3 protein: CASSSGLAGSSYEQYF
V gene: TRBV27; clone size: NA; D gene: NA; J gene: TRBJ1-1; CDR3 DNA: TGTGCCAGCAGTTTATGGGGTAGCGCATCCGCTTTCTTT; CDR3 protein: CASSLWGSASAFF
V gene: TRBV7-9; clone size: NA; D gene: TRBD2; J gene: TRBJ2-2; CDR3 DNA: TGTGCCAGCAGCTTTAGGCGGGAGTCGGACACCGGGGAGCTGTTTTTT; CDR3 protein: CASSFRRESDTGELFF
V gene: TRBV6-5; clone size: NA; D gene: TRBD1; J gene: TRBJ2-7; CDR3 DNA: TGTGCCAGCAGCCGGGACAGGGCACTACCCTACGAGCAGTACTTC; CDR3 protein: CASSRDRALPYEQYF
V gene: TRBV2; clone size: NA; D gene: NA; J gene: TRBJ1-1; CDR3 DNA: TGTGCCAGCGTGAGTGGGAGGGTGAGCACTGAAGCTTTCTTT; CDR3 protein: CASVSGRVSTEAFF
V gene: TRBV6-1; clone size: NA; D gene: NA; J gene: TRBJ2-2; CDR3 DNA: TGTGCCAGCAGGGACGGGGAGCTGTTTTTT; CDR3 protein: CASRDGELFF
V gene: TRBV27; clone size: NA; D gene: NA; J gene: TRBJ1-5; CDR3 DNA: TGTGCCAGCAGTTTAATGGGGAGCAATCAGCCCCAGCATTTT; CDR3 protein: CASSLMGSNQPQHF
V gene: TRBV4-3; clone size: NA; D gene: TRBD2; J gene: TRBJ2-3; CDR3 DNA: TGCGCCAGCAGCCAAGAACTAGCTCCGGGGGGGGACACAGATACGCAGTATTTT; CDR3 protein: CASSQELAPGGDTDTQYF
V gene: TRBV4-2; clone size: NA; D gene: NA; J gene: TRBJ1-6; CDR3 DNA: TGTGCCAGCAGCCAAGATAACGGACCTAATTCACCCCTCCACTTT; CDR3 protein: CASSQDNGPNSPLHF
V gene: TRBV5-6; clone size: NA; D gene: NA; J gene: TRBJ2-1; CDR3 DNA: TGTGCCAGCAGCCCTGGTTGGAATGAGCAGTTCTTC; CDR3 protein: CASSPGWNEQFF